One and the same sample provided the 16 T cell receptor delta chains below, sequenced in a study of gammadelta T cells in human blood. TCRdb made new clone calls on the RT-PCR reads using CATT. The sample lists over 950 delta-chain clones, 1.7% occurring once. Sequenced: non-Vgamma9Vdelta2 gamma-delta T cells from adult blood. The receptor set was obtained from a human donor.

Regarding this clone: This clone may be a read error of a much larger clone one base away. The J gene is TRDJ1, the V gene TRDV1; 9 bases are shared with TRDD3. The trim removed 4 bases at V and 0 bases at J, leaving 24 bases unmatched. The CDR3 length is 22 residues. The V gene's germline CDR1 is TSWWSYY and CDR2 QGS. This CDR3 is CALGAYSPLISPTGGHTDKLIF. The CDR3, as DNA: TGTGCTCTTGGGGCCTATTCCCCCCTTATTAGCCCGACTGGGGGACACACCGATAAACTCATCTTT.

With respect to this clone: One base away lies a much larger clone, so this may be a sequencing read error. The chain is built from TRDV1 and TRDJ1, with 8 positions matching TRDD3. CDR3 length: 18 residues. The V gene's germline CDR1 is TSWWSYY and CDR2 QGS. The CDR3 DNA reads TGTGCTCTTGGGGAAAGGAGCGCTGGGGGACCGTACACCGATAAACGCATCTTT. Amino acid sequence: CALGERSAGGPYTDKRIF.

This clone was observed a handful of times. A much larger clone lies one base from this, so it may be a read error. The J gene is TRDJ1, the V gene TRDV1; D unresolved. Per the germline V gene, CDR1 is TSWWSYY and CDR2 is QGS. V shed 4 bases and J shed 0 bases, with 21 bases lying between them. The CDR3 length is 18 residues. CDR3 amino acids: CALGGYGVWRTDTDKLIF. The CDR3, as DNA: TGTGCTCTTGGGGGCTACGGAGTCTGGAGAACTGACACCGATAAACTCATCTTT.

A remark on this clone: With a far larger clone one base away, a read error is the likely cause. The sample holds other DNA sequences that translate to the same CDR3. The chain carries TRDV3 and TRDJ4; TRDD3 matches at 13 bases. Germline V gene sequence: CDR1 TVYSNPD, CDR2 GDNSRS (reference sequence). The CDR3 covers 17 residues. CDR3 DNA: TGTGCCTTCACCCTTACTACGTACTGGGGGATACGGAGACCACTGATCTTT. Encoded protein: CAFTLTTYWGIRRPLIF.

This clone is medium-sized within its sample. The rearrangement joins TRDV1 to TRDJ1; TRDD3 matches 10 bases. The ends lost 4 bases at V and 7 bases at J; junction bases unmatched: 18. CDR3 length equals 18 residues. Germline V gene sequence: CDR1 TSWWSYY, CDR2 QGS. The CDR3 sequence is CALGVYFLPLGDTPKLIF. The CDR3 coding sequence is TGTGCTCTTGGGGTTTACTTCCTACCTTTGGGGGATACACCTAAACTCATCTTT.

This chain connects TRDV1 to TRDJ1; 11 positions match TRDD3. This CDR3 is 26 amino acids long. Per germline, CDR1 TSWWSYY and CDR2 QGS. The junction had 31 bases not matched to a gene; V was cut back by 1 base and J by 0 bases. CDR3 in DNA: TGTGCTCTTGGGGAACAGTCCCGGTCCTACCCTCCGTACTGGGGGATAGACGTTTTGTACACCGATAAACTCATCTTT. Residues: CALGEQSRSYPPYWGIDVLYTDKLIF.

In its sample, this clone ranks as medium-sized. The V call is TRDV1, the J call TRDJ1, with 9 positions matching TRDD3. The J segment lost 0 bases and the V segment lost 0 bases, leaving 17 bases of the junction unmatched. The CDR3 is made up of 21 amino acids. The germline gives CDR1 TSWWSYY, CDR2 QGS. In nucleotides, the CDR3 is TGTGCTCTTGGGGAACTTGGCACCGGGGGATACCCCCTCTTGTACACCGATAAACTCATCTTT. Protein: CALGELGTGGYPLLYTDKLIF.

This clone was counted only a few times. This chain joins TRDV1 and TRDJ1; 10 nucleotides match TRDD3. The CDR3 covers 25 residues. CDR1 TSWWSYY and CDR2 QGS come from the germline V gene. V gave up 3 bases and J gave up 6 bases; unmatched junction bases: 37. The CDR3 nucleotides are TGTGCTCTTGGGGATCTTCCTGCCCCTCTCCGCCCGATAAGTACTGGGGGATCAATTGTCCATAAACTCATCTTT. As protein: CALGDLPAPLRPISTGGSIVHKLIF.

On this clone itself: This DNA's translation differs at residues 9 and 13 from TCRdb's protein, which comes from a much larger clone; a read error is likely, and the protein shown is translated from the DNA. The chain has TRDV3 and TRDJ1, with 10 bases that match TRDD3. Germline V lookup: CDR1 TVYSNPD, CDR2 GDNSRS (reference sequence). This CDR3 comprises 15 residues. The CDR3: CALACWGICTDKRIF. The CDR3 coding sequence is TGTGCCCTTGCGTGCTGGGGGATATGTACCGATAAACGCATCTTT. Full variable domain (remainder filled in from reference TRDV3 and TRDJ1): CDKVTQSSPDQTVASGSEVVLLCTYDTVYSNPDLFWYRIRPDYSFQFVFYGDNSRSEGADFTQGRFSVKHILTQKAFHLVISPVRTEDSATYYCALACWGICTDKRIFGKGTRVTVEP.

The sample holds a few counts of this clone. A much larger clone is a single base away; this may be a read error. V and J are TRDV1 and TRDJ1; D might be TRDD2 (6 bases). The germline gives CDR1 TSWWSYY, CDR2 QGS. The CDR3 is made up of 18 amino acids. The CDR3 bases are TGTGCTCTTGGGGAAGGGCTAGTCCTTCCCACCTACACCGATAAACGCATCTTT. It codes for CALGEGLVLPTYTDKRIF.

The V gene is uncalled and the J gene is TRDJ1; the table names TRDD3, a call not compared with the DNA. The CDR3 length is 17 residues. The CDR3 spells CALGPFTGGPYTDKLIF. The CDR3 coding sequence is TGTGCTCTTGGGCCCTTTACTGGGGGACCTTACACCGATAAACTCATCTTT.

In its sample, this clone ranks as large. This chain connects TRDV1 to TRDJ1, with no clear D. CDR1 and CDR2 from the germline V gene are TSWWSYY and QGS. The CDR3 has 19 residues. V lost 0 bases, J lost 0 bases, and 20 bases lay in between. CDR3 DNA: TGTGCTCTTGGGGAACTAGTGCGCAGGCCCGATCGATACACCGATAAACTCATCTTT. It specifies CALGELVRRPDRYTDKLIF.

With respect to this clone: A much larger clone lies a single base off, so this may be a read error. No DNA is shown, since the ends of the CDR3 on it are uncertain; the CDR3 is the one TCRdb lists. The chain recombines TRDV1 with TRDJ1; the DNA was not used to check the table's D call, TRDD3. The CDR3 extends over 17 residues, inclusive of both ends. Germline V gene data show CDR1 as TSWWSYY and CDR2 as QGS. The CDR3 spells CALGVAPGNFYTDKLIF.

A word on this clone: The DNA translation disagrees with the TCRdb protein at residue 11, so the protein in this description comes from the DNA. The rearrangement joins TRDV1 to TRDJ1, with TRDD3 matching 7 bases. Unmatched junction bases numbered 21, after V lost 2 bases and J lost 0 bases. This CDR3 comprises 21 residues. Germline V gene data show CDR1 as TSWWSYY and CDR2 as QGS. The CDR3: CALGEGGSFQCWGPNTDKLIF. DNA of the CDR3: TGTGCTCTTGGGGAAGGGGGATCCTTTCAATGCTGGGGCCCTAACACCGATAAACTCATCTTT.

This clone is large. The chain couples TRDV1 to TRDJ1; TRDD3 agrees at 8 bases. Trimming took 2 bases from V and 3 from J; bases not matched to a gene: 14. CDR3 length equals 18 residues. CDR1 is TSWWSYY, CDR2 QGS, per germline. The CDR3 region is CALGEMVPRLGIPDKLIF. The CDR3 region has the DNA TGTGCTCTTGGGGAAATGGTCCCGCGACTGGGGATACCCGATAAACTCATCTTT.

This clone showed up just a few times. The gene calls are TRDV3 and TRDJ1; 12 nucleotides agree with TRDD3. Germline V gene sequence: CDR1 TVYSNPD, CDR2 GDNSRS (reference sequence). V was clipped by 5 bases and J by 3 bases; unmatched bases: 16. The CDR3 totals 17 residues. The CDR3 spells CALACWGIRTSADKLIF. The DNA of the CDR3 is TGTGCCCTTGCGTGCTGGGGGATACGTACTAGCGCCGATAAACTCATCTTT.